This T cell receptor beta chain was sequenced in a study of naive and memory T cell subsets. Whole-study findings and limits: In CD4 and CD8 cells, diversity dropped from naive through EMRA. Over 90% of naive TCR sequences appeared only once, unlike memory subsets.

Two oligonucleotides, mixed equimolar, formed the beta constant-region primer covering TRBC1 and TRBC2. Nested alpha and beta constant-region primers with the SP2 primer drove four PCR rounds on ligated cDNA. A 12-nucleotide UMI and the SP2 primer were added to the cDNA 3' end by oligonucleotide ligation. TCRdb recomputed calls from the UMI-ligation and nested PCR reads with MiXCR, one row per CDR3 protein. The sample shows around 130,000 distinct CDR3 sequences, about 36% of them seen only once. V lost 5 bases, J lost 4 bases, and 7 bases lay in between. Germline lookup yields CDR1 SNHLY and CDR2 FYNNEI. The length of the CDR3 is 12 residues. This clonotype has only a few counts. Its antigen is currently unknown. Sequential positive selection took CD4 T cells first, then CD8 T cells.

The rearrangement uses TRBV2 and TRBJ2-3; the D is unclear. The sequenced sample consisted of central memory CD4+ T cells from blood. This TCR was recovered from a human donor in good health. CDR3 in DNA: TGTGCCAGCAGTAGAGGCCCAGATACGCAGTATTTT. Encoded protein: CASSRGPDTQYF.